One sample yielded the 14 T cell receptor beta chains listed below, sequenced in a study of blood T cell repertoires in COVID-19. The table came from immunoSEQ multiplex PCR; TCRdb's copy has only in-frame clones and leaves some out. This repertoire shows tens of thousands of clones, approximately 78% found once; its top ten account for approximately 14%. Input material: peripheral blood. Source of these receptors: a man in his sixties with COVID-19, enrolled during active disease.

This chain joins TRBV11-2 and TRBJ1-4; the match to TRBD1 covers 8 bases. Germline-derived CDR1 and CDR2 are SGHAT and FQNNGV. V dropped 3 bases and J dropped 8; count of bases not matched to a gene: 2. The CDR3 sequence is 13 residues long. This CDR3 reads CASSLDRAEKLFF. In DNA form, the CDR3 reads TGTGCCAGCAGCTTGGACAGGGCGGAAAAACTGTTTTTT.

This clone has just one count. The gene calls are TRBV6-5 and TRBJ2-2; a weak D match, TRBD1 (5 bases). The CDR3 has 15 residues. Trimming took 0 bases from V and 1 from J, leaving 6 bases between them. Germline V lookup: CDR1 MNHEY, CDR2 SVGAGI. CDR3 residues: CASSYSGQNTGELFF. The DNA of the CDR3 is TGTGCCAGCAGTTACTCCGGACAGAACACCGGGGAGCTGTTTTTT.

V and J are TRBV6-5 and TRBJ2-5, with a tentative D call TRBD2 (7 bases). V lost 7 bases and J lost 2, with 14 bases in between. This CDR3 comprises 14 residues. Germline values: CDR1 MNHEY, CDR2 SVGAGI. CDR3 sequence reads: CASIPGRGQETQYF. The CDR3 DNA follows: TGTGCCAGCATTCCAGGGAGGGGGCAAGAGACCCAGTACTTC.

The chain carries TRBV6-5 and TRBJ1-5, with TRBD1 as a possible D gene (6 bases). Germline loops: CDR1 MNHEY, CDR2 SVGAGI. CDR3 length equals 13 residues. Trimming removed 6 bases from V and 5 bases from J, with 11 bases in between. This chain's CDR3 is CASRIAGDQPQHF. The DNA for the CDR3 is TGTGCCAGCAGGATCGCAGGGGATCAGCCCCAGCATTTT.

J is TRBJ1-4 and V is TRBV5-4, with 7 bases aligning to TRBD1. Trimming took 3 bases from V and 8 from J; bases not matched to a gene: 4. The length of the CDR3 is 13 residues. CDR1 SGHNT and CDR2 YYREEE come from the germline V gene (reference sequence). The CDR3 sequence: CASSYYRGEKLFF. In DNA, the CDR3 is TGTGCCAGCAGCTACTACAGGGGCGAAAAACTGTTTTTT.

This clone has only a few counts. The V call is TRBV28, the J call TRBJ2-7; 7 nucleotides line up with TRBD1. The CDR3 loop spans 14 amino acids. From germline, CDR1 is MDHEN and CDR2 SYDVKM. The V and J ends lost 5 bases and 3 bases, in that order; junction bases with no gene match: 7. CDR3: CASSPSGTVYEQYF. The CDR3, as DNA: TGTGCCAGCAGTCCCTCCGGGACAGTCTACGAGCAGTACTTC.

The chain recombines TRBV11-2 with TRBJ2-3; no definite D call. V lost 4 bases to trimming and J lost 4 bases, with 6 bases between them. The V gene's germline CDR1 is SGHAT and CDR2 FQNNGV. The CDR3 totals 12 residues. This CDR3 reads CASSSSADTQYF. CDR3 nucleotides: TGTGCCAGCAGCTCCTCGGCAGATACGCAGTATTTT. The full variable domain, rest sourced from reference TRBV11-2 and TRBJ2-3, is EAGVAQSPRYKIIEKRQSVAFWCNPISGHATLYWYQQILGQGPKLLIQFQNNGVVDDSQLPKDRFSAERLKGVDSTLKIQPAKLEDSAVYLCASSSSADTQYFGPGTRLTVL.

This chain uses TRBV7-3 with TRBJ2-1, with 11 positions matching TRBD2. V shed 4 bases, J shed 3 bases, and the junction held 5 bases outside the gene matches. The CDR3 loop spans 16 amino acids. Per germline, CDR1 SGHTA and CDR2 FQGTGA. CDR3 bases: TGTGCCAGCAGCTCAGAGGGGACTAGCGGCTACAATGAGCAGTTCTTC. Its translation is CASSSEGTSGYNEQFF.

The rearrangement uses TRBV5-1 and TRBJ1-1; 8 bases are shared with TRBD1. CDR3 size: 15 residues. The V and J ends lost 4 bases and 4 bases, in that order; junction bases with no gene match: 9. In germline, CDR1 is SGHRS, CDR2 YFSETQ. This CDR3 reads CASSHPDRELTEAFF. DNA of the CDR3: TGCGCCAGCAGCCACCCGGACAGGGAGCTCACTGAAGCTTTCTTT.

The genes are TRBV30 and TRBJ2-5; TRBD1 agrees at 8 bases. J lost 5 bases, V lost 3 bases, and 5 bases had no gene match. The V gene's germline CDR1 is GTSNPN and CDR2 SVGIG (reference sequence). The length of the CDR3 is 13 residues. CDR3 coding DNA: TGTGCCTGGAGGAGACAGGGGAGGGAGACCCAGTACTTC. It is translated as CAWRRQGRETQYF.

The chain carries TRBV19 and TRBJ1-5, with D possibly being TRBD1 (6 bases). This CDR3 has 17 amino acids. Trimming left V 3 bases short and J 4 bases short, with 19 bases between. The V gene's germline CDR1 is LNHDA and CDR2 SQIVND (reference sequence). The CDR3 region is CASSMVGAQGLNQPQHF. CDR3 nucleotide sequence: TGTGCCAGTAGTATGGTGGGGGCACAAGGCCTTAATCAGCCCCAGCATTTT.

The chain employs TRBV5-1 and TRBJ2-5; TRBD1 aligns across 12 bases. V shed 4 bases and J 5 bases; nucleotides not matched to a gene: 6. Germline loops: CDR1 SGHRS, CDR2 YFSETQ. CDR3 length: 15 amino acids. In nucleotides, the CDR3 is TGCGCCAGCAGCGGCGGGACAGGGGGCGGCGAGACCCAGTACTTC. It is translated as CASSGGTGGGETQYF. The full variable domain, with the rest looked up from reference TRBV5-1 and TRBJ2-5, is KAGVTQTPRYLIKTRGQQVTLSCSPISGHRSVSWYQQTPGQGLQFLFEYFSETQRNKGNFPGRFSGRQFSNSRSEMNVSTLELGDSALYLCASSGGTGGGETQYFGPGTRLLVL.

A single count supports this clone. This rearrangement joins TRBV3-1 (or the pseudogene TRBV3-2) to TRBJ2-5, with TRBD2 matching 10 bases. Germline loops: CDR1 LGHDT, CDR2 YNNKEL (reference sequence). CDR3 length: 14 amino acids. J gave up 3 bases and V 6 bases, and 4 bases lay outside the gene matches. The DNA for the CDR3 is TGTGCCAGCAGGGTAACTAGCGGGGAAGAGACCCAGTACTTC. The encoded protein is CASRVTSGEETQYF.

The V gene is TRBV24-1, the J gene TRBJ2-7, with 7 bases aligning to TRBD2. Germline loops: CDR1 KGHDR, CDR2 SFDVKD. V trimming: 1 base; J trimming: 2 bases; junction bases outside the gene matches: 10. CDR3 length equals 17 residues. CDR3: CATSDLFRPSGAYEQYF. CDR3 sequence (DNA): TGTGCCACCAGTGATTTATTTCGGCCTAGCGGAGCCTACGAGCAGTACTTC.